These 8 T cell receptor beta chains were all obtained from the same sample, sequenced in a study of T cell repertoires in cytomegalovirus infection. TCRdb redid the calling of the reads with MiXCR, one entry per CDR3 protein. There are 600,000 to 700,000 distinct CDR3 sequences in the sample; about 33% occur only once, and 18% lies in the top ten. These receptors lack a known antigen. The sample consisted of cultured PBMCs, taken from culture after CMV antigen stimulation. These receptors all come from a human donor in good health (CMV status not recorded). Some clones in this sample may be carry-over from other donors' samples.

The rearrangement links TRBV9 to TRBJ1-3, with D uncertain. V was shortened by 4 bases and J by 2 bases, with 13 bases between the two germline ends. Germline V CDR1 and CDR2: SGDLS, YYNGEE. The CDR3 is 15 residues long. The CDR3 coding sequence is TGTGCCAGCAGCAAACGGCCAGGCCCTGGAAACACCATATATTTT. Its protein product is CASSKRPGPGNTIYF.

This clonotype showed up just a few times. The chain carries TRBV7-2 and TRBJ1-1; 8 bases are a match to TRBD1. This CDR3 has 16 amino acids. CDR1 is SGHTA and CDR2 is FQGNSA in the germline V gene. Losses at the gene ends were 8 bases for V and 2 bases for J; bases not matched to a gene: 13. The CDR3: CASHPRQGRGNTEAFF. Here the CDR3 DNA reads TGTGCCAGCCATCCGAGACAGGGGAGGGGAAACACTGAAGCTTTCTTT.

The V and J genes are TRBV6-2 or TRBV6-3 and TRBJ2-5; 7 nucleotides align to TRBD2. Germline CDR1 reads MNHEY; CDR2 reads SVGEGT. V lost 5 bases to trimming and J lost 0 bases; unmatched junction nucleotides: 9. This CDR3 contains 16 residues. The CDR3 protein is CASSTPRAGDQETQYF. CDR3 nucleotide sequence: TGTGCCAGCAGTACCCCCAGGGCGGGAGACCAAGAGACCCAGTACTTC.

The gene calls are TRBV19 and TRBJ2-4; TRBD1 agrees at 8 bases. The germline gives CDR1 LNHDA, CDR2 SQIVND (reference sequence). V lost 3 bases, J lost 6 bases, and 4 bases stayed unmatched. The CDR3 has 14 residues. The CDR3: CASSIQGAGNIQYF. CDR3 nucleotides: TGTGCCAGTAGTATTCAGGGGGCGGGAAACATTCAGTACTTC.

CDR3 region: CASSLEALETQYF. DNA for the CDR3: TGTGCCAGCAGCTTAGAGGCGCTGGAGACCCAGTACTTC. This chain links TRBV7-6 with TRBJ2-5; D unclear. Trimming left V 1 base short and J 5 bases short, with 8 bases between. The CDR3 totals 13 residues. Germline CDR1 and CDR2: SGHVS and FNYEAQ. Complete variable domain (other parts from reference TRBV7-6 and TRBJ2-5): GAGVSQSPRYKVTKRGQDVALRCDPISGHVSLYWYRQALGQGPEFLTYFNYEAQQDKSGLPNDRFSAERPEGSISTLTIQRTEQRDSAMYRCASSLEALETQYFGPGTRLLVL.

V is TRBV6-1 and J is TRBJ1-2, with 8 positions matching TRBD1. Germline CDR1 reads MNHNS; CDR2 reads SASEGT. This CDR3 spans 13 amino acids. The junction had 6 bases not matched to a gene; V was cut back by 5 bases and J by 7 bases. DNA of the CDR3: TGTGCCAGCAGTCTACTGACAGGGGCTGGCTACACCTTC. It codes for CASSLLTGAGYTF.

This chain connects TRBV6-1 to TRBJ1-3, with D hard to call. This CDR3 is 16 amino acids long. CDR1 is MNHNS and CDR2 is SASEGT in the germline V gene. V shed 3 bases and J shed 0 bases, with 12 bases lying between them. The CDR3 coding sequence is TGTGCCAGCAGTGAGCACCGGGCCCCCTCTGGAAACACCATATATTTT. It specifies CASSEHRAPSGNTIYF.

The gene calls are TRBV28 and TRBJ2-5; no firm D call. Trimming took 5 bases from V and 2 from J, leaving 15 bases between them. The germline V gene encodes CDR1 MDHEN and CDR2 SYDVKM. The CDR3 has 15 residues. The CDR3 loop is CASSVAGIGQETQYF. The CDR3 coding sequence is TGTGCCAGCAGTGTCGCTGGCATAGGTCAAGAGACCCAGTACTTC.